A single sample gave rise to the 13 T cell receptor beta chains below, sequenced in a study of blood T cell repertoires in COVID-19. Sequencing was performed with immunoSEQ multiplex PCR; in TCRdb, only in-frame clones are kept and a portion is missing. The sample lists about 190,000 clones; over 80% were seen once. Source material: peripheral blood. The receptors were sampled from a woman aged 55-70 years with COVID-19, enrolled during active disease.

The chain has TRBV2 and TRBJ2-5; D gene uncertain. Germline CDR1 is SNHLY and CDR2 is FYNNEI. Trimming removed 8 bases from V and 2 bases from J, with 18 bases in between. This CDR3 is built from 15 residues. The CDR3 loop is CASSGIRGVQETQYF. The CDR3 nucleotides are TGTGCCAGCTCGGGTATCCGAGGTGTTCAAGAGACCCAGTACTTC. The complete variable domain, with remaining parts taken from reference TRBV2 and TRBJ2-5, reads EPEVTQTPSHQVTQMGQEVILRCVPISNHLYFYWYRQILGQKVEFLVSFYNNEISEKSEIFDDQFSVERPDGSNFTLKIRSTKLEDSAMYFCASSGIRGVQETQYFGPGTRLLVL.

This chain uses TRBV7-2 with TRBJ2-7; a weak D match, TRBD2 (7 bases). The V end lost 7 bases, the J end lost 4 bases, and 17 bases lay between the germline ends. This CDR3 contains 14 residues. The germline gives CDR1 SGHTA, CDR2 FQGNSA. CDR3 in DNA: TGTGCCAGCATCCTACCGGGGGGCGGTTACGAGCAGTACTTC. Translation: CASILPGGGYEQYF.

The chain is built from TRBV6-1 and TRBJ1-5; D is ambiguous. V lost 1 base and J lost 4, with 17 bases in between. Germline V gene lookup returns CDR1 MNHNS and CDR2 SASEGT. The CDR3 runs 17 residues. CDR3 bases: TGTGCCAGCAGTGAAGGTGGCAGGCGCGCCCGAAATCAGCCCCAGCATTTT. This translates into CASSEGGRRARNQPQHF.

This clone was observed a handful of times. CDR3 loop: CASRTLGGTEAFF. CDR3 bases: TGTGCCAGCAGAACCCTCGGGGGCACTGAAGCTTTCTTT. The chain employs TRBV12-3 or TRBV12-4 and TRBJ1-1; perhaps TRBD1 as D (5 bases). The germline V and J ends were trimmed by 6 bases and 4 bases, with 12 bases remaining between them. The length of the CDR3 is 13 residues.

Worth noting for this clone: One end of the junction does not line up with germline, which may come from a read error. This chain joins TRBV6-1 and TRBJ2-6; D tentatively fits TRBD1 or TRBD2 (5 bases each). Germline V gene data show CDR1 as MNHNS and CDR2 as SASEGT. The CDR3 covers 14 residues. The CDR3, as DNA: TGTGCCAGCGGTGAGGGGAGTGGATCCAACGTCCTGACTTTC. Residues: CASGEGSGSNVLTF.

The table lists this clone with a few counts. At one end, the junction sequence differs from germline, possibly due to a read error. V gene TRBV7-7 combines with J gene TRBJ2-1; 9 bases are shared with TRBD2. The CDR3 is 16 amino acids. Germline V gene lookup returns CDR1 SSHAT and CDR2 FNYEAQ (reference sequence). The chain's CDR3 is CASSLAERGAYNEQFF. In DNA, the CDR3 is TGTGCTAGCAGCTTAGCGGAGCGGGGGGCCTACAATGAGCAGTTCTTC.

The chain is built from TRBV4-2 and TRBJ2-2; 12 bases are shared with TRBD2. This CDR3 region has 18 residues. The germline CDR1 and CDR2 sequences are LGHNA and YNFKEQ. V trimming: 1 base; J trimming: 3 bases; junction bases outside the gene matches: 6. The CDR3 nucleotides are TGTGCCAGCAGCCAAGTAGGGCTAGCGGGAGGGTACACCGGGGAGCTGTTTTTT. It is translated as CASSQVGLAGGYTGELFF.

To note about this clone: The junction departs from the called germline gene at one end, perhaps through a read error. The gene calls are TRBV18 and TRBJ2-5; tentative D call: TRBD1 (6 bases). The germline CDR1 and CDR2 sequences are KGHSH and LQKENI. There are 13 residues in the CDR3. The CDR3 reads CASSPGGAEAQYF. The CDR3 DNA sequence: TGTGCCAGCTCACCAGGGGGCGCAGAGGCCCAGTACTTC. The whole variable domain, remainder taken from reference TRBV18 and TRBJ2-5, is NAGVMQNPRHLVRRRGQEARLRCSPMKGHSHVYWYRQLPEEGLKFMVYLQKENIIDESGMPKERFSAEFPKEGPSILRIQQVVRGDSAAYFCASSPGGAEAQYFGPGTRLLVL.

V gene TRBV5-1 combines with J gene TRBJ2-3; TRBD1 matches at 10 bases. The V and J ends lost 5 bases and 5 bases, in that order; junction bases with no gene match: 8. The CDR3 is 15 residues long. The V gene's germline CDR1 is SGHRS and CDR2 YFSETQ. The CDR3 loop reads CASSTGTGVRDTQYF. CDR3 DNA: TGCGCCAGCAGTACGGGGACAGGGGTGAGAGATACGCAGTATTTT.

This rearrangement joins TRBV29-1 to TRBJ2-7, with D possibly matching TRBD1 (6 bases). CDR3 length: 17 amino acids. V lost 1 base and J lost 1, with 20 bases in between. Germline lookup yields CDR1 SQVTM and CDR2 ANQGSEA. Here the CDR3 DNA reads TGCAGCGTTGAAGTTAAACGCCCACAGGGAGCGTCCTACGAGCAGTACTTC. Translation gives CSVEVKRPQGASYEQYF.

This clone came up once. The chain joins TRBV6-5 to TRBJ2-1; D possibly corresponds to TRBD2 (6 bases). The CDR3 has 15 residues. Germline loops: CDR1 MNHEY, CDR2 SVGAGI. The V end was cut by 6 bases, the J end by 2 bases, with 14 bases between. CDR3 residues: CASRNPGRAYNEQFF. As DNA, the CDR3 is TGTGCCAGCAGGAACCCCGGGAGAGCCTACAATGAGCAGTTCTTC.

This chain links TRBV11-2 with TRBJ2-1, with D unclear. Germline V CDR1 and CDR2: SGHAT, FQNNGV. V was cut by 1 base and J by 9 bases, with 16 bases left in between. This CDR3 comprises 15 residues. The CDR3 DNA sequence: TGTGCCAGCAGCTTAGGTGGTGGTCGCGCGAGTGAGCAGTTCTTC. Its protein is CASSLGGGRASEQFF.

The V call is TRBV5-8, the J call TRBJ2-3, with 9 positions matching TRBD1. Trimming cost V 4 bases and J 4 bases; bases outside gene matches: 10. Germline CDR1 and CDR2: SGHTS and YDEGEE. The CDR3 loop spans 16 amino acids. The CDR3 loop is CASSPGQGWPADTQYF. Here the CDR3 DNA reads TGTGCCAGCAGCCCCGGACAGGGGTGGCCGGCAGATACGCAGTATTTT.